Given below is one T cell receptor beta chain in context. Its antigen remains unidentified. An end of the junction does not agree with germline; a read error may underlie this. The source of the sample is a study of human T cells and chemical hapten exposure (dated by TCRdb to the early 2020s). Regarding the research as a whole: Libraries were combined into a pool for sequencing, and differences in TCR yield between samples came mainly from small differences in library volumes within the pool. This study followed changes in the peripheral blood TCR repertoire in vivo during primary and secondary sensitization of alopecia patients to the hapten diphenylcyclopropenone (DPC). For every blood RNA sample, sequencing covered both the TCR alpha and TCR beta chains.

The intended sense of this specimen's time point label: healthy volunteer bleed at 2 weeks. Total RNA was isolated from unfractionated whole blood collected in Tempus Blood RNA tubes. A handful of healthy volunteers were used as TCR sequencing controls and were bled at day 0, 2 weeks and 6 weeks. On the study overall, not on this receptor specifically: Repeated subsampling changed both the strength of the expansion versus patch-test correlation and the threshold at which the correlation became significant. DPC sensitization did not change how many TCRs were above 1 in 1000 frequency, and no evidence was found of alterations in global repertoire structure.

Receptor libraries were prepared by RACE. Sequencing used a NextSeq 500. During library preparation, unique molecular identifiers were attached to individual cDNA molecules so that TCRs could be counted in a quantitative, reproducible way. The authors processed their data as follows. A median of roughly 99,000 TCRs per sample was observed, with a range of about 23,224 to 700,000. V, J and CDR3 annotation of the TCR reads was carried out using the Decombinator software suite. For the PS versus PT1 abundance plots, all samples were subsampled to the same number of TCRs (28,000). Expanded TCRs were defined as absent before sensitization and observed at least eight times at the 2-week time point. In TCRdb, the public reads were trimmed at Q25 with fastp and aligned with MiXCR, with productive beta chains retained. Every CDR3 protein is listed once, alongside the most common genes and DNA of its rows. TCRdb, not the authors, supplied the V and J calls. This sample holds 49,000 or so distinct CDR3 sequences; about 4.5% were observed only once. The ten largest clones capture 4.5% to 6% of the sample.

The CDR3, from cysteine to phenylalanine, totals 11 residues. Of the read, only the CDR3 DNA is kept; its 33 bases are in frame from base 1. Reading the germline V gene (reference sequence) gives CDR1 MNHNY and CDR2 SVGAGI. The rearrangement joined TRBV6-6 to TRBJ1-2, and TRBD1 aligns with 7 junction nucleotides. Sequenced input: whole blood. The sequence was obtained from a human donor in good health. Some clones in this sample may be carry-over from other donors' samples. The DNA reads TGTGCCAGCGGCCCGAGGGACAGACTCCTCTTC. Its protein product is CASGPRDRLLF.